This T cell receptor beta chain was profiled in a study of blood T cell repertoires in COVID-19. Study in general: Samples representing acute and convalescent COVID-19 were sourced from the United States, Italy and Spain. In each case, the material was cDNA or gDNA derived from T cells, B-cell-depleted T cells, or PBMCs.

Followed longitudinally, the Seattle patients had been enrolled during active infection. The table came from immunoSEQ multiplex PCR; TCRdb's copy has only in-frame clones and leaves some out. The sample records fewer than 650,000 clones, roughly 91% being singletons. Sequencing was carried out using peripheral blood. The receptor was isolated from a woman in her fifties or sixties with COVID-19, enrolled during active disease.

CDR3 amino acids: CASSFSGGYEQYF. CDR3 sequence (DNA): TGTGCCAGCAGCTTCTCAGGGGGCTACGAGCAGTACTTC. The J gene is TRBJ2-7, the V gene TRBV7-6; TRBD1 matches 7 bases. V shed 3 bases, J shed 3 bases, and the junction held 2 bases outside the gene matches. CDR3 length: 13 residues. CDR1 SGHVS and CDR2 FNYEAQ come from the germline V gene.